This entry describes one TCR beta chain. The CDR3 has 16 residues. Germline V gene sequence: CDR1 SGHNT, CDR2 YENEEA. The V and J ends lost 5 bases and 2 bases respectively, with 16 bases between them. These data originate in a study of preoperative IRX-2 immunotherapy in early breast cancer. The table came from immunoSEQ multiplex PCR; TCRdb's copy has only in-frame clones and leaves some out. The profile covers more than 20,000 clones, with 80% to 90% appearing a single time and 1% to 1.5% taken by the ten largest. Stated treatment: preoperative locoregional IRX-2 cytokine immunotherapy. Preoperative locoregional IRX-2 cytokine immunotherapy was tested in the phase Ib source study.

The sequence was collected from a human donor with breast cancer. Source: lymph node tissue, taken after IRX-2 immunotherapy. The chain carries TRBV11-3 and TRBJ2-1; a weak D match, TRBD1 (6 bases). CDR3 sequence: CASSQRFRGTYNEQFF. Written as DNA, the CDR3 is TGTGCCAGCAGCCAACGCTTCAGGGGTACCTACAATGAGCAGTTCTTC.